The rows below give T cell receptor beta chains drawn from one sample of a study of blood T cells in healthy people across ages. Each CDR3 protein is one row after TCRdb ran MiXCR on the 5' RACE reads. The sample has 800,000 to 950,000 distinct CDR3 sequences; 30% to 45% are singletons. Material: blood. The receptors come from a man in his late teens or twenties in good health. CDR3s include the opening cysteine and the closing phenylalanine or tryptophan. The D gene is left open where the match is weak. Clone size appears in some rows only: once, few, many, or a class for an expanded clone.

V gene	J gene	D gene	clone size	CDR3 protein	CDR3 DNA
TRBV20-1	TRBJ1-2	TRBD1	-	CSAELQDRDYGYTF	TGCAGTGCTGAACTACAGGACAGGGACTATGGCTACACCTTC
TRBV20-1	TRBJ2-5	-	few	CSALLETQYF	TGCAGTGCTCTGCTAGAGACCCAGTACTTC
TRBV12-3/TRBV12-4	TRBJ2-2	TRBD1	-	CASSIRDRGLFANTGELFF	TGTGCCAGCAGTATCCGGGACAGGGGACTGTTCGCGAACACCGGGGAGCTGTTTTTT
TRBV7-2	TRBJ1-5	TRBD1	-	CASSTRTGNQPQHF	TGTGCCAGCAGCACCCGGACAGGGAACCAGCCCCAGCATTTT
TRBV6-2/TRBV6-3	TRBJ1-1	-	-	CASSVTAGQPRWNTEAFF	TGTGCCAGCAGCGTTACCGCGGGACAACCGAGGTGGAACACTGAAGCTTTCTTT
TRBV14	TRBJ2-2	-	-	CASSQADRRAGELFF	TGTGCCAGCAGCCAAGCGGACAGGAGGGCCGGGGAGCTGTTTTTT
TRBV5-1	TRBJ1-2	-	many	CASSMASRALNYGYTF	TGCGCCAGCAGCATGGCATCAAGGGCGTTAAACTATGGCTACACCTTC
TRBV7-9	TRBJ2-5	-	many	CASSTWGSVETQYF	TGTGCCAGCAGCACCTGGGGTTCGGTCGAGACCCAGTACTTC
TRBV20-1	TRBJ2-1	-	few	CSASLTGRPYSYNEQFF	TGCAGTGCTAGCCTCACAGGGCGCCCTTACTCCTACAATGAGCAGTTCTTC
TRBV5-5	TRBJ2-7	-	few	CASTPSGGRYEQYF	TGTGCCAGCACCCCTTCGGGGGGCCGGTACGAGCAGTACTTC
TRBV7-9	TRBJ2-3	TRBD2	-	CASSSLAGKQYF	TGTGCCAGCAGCTCATTAGCGGGGAAGCAGTATTTT
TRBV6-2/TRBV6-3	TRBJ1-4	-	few	CASRQDRLDEKLFF	TGTGCCAGCAGACAAGACAGGTTGGATGAAAAACTGTTTTTT
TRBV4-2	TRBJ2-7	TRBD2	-	CASSHEPGTSGTYEQYF	TGTGCCAGCAGTCACGAGCCCGGGACTAGCGGAACCTACGAGCAGTACTTC
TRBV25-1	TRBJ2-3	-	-	CASSEDSGGADTQYF	TGTGCCAGCAGTGAAGATAGTGGCGGGGCGGATACGCAGTATTTT
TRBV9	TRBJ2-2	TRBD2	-	CASRRGADTGELFF	TGTGCCAGCAGGCGGGGGGCCGACACCGGGGAGCTGTTTTTT
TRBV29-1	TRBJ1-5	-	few	CSVEKDSNQPQHF	TGCAGCGTTGAGAAGGATAGCAATCAGCCCCAGCATTTT
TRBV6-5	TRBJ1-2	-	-	CASSTGQPLTYGYTF	TGTGCCAGCAGTACAGGACAGCCACTTACCTATGGCTACACCTTC